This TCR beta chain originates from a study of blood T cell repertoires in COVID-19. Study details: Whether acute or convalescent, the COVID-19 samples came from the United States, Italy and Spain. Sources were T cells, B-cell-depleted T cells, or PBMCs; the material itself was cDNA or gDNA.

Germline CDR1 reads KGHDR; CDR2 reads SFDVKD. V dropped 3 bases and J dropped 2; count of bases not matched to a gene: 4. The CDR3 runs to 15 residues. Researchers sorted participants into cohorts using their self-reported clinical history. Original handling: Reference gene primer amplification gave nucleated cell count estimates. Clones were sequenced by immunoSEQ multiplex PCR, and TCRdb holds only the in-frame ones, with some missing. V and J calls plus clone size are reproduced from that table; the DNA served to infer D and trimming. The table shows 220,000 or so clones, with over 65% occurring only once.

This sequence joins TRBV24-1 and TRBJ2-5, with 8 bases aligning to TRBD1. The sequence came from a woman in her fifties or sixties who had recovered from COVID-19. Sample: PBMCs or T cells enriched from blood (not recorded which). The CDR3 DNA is TGTGCCACCAGTGATAGAACAGGGGGTCAAGAGACCCAGTACTTC. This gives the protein CATSDRTGGQETQYF.